The 7 T cell receptor beta chains listed next were all sequenced from one sample in a study of cytomegalovirus exposure and HLA in healthy donors. Both 60 Vbeta primers and 13 Jbeta primers went into the PCR. Produced via immunoSEQ multiplex PCR; TCRdb's table is partial and in-frame only. Its listing shows some 72,000 clones. Sequenced input: PBMCs. These receptors came from a man aged 25-45 years in good health and CMV-seronegative.

The rearrangement links TRBV4-1 to TRBJ2-5, with 9 bases identical to TRBD1. This CDR3 contains 15 residues. V shed 5 bases and J 4 bases; nucleotides not matched to a gene: 8. Germline V gives CDR1 MGHRA, CDR2 YSYEKL. The CDR3 sequence: CASSFGTGRGETQYF. The CDR3 nucleotides are TGCGCCAGCAGCTTCGGGACAGGGCGGGGAGAGACCCAGTACTTC.

The rearrangement links TRBV10-3 to TRBJ2-7; D is perhaps TRBD2 (6 bases). The CDR3 is 12 residues long. Trimming removed 10 bases at V and 6 bases at J, with 16 bases between. Looked up from germline, CDR1 is ENHRY and CDR2 is SYGVKD. Here the CDR3 DNA reads TGTGCCACTGGAGGAGGGCTAGGCGAGCAGTACTTC. This translates into CATGGGLGEQYF.

This sequence joins TRBV4-3 and TRBJ1-2; D is unresolved. The CDR3 length is 15 residues. Trimming stripped 1 base from V and 4 bases from J, with 13 bases between. The germline V gene encodes CDR1 LGHNA and CDR2 YSLEER. The CDR3 region has the DNA TGCGCCAGCAGCCAAGCTATTGACAAGCCCTATGGCTACACCTTC. Protein: CASSQAIDKPYGYTF.

CDR3 DNA: TGTGCCAGCAGTACTAATAACTATGGCTACACCTTC. Translating it yields CASSTNNYGYTF. The genes are TRBV6-1 and TRBJ1-2; no clear D gene. The CDR3 loop spans 12 amino acids. Germline values: CDR1 MNHNS, CDR2 SASEGT. V shed 5 bases and J shed 1 base, with 5 bases lying between them.

The chain combines TRBV14 with TRBJ2-5; 9 bases align to TRBD2. This CDR3 spans 17 amino acids. V shed 2 bases, J shed 4 bases, and the junction held 11 bases outside the gene matches. Germline assignment: CDR1 SGHDN and CDR2 FVKESK. The CDR3 spells CASSQLLAGEVGETQYF. The CDR3 bases are TGTGCCAGCAGCCAATTATTAGCGGGAGAGGTGGGAGAGACCCAGTACTTC.

The chain carries TRBV5-1 and TRBJ2-3; 14 positions match TRBD2. The junction had 1 base not matched to a gene; V was cut back by 3 bases and J by 4 bases. Germline V lookup: CDR1 SGHRS, CDR2 YFSETQ. The CDR3 is made up of 15 amino acids. CDR3 in DNA: TGCGCCAGCAGCTCGGGACTAGCGGGGGCAGATACGCAGTATTTT. Amino acids: CASSSGLAGADTQYF.

This rearrangement joins TRBV5-4 to TRBJ1-2, with a weak D call TRBD1 (5 bases). The V gene lost 0 bases and the J gene lost 3 bases, with 9 bases spanning the gap. CDR3 length: 14 residues. Germline V CDR1 and CDR2: SGHNT, YYREEE (reference sequence). CDR3: CASSLAGRDYGYTF. The CDR3 DNA follows: TGTGCCAGCAGCTTGGCGGGCAGGGACTATGGCTACACCTTC.